The clone carrying this T cell receptor beta chain was seen repeatedly, ten times or more. Its antigen remains unknown. The sample comes from a study of blood T cells in healthy people across ages. General observations from the study: CMV infection status of these donors was not known.

This CDR3 has 16 residues. Germline CDR1 MNHNY, CDR2 SVGAGI (reference sequence). J gave up 5 bases and V 4 bases, and 9 bases lay outside the gene matches. A second PCR of about 6 to 12 cycles used a sample-barcoded 5' primer and a J-beta primer mix. The template-switch adaptor, which had 12 random nucleotides, put a tag on each cDNA molecule. TCRdb analysed the 5' RACE reads with MiXCR anew, one entry per CDR3 protein. The data hold over 450,000 distinct CDR3 sequences, with less than 25% observed a single time. This same sample was also part of a study on T cells of mothers and their children. That study reports: The effect of thymic selection on TCR recombination output is similar between related and unrelated pairs. Mother-child pairs who were related displayed a slightly higher overlap than unrelated pairs, a difference that was non-significant.

What was sequenced was blood. This rearrangement joins TRBV6-6 to TRBJ2-7; 12 bases map to TRBD1. The origin of this receptor is a boy aged 5-17 years in good health. This CDR3 is CASSSLQGQGAHEQYF. The CDR3, as DNA: TGTGCCAGCAGTTCACTCCAGGGACAGGGGGCCCACGAGCAGTACTTC.